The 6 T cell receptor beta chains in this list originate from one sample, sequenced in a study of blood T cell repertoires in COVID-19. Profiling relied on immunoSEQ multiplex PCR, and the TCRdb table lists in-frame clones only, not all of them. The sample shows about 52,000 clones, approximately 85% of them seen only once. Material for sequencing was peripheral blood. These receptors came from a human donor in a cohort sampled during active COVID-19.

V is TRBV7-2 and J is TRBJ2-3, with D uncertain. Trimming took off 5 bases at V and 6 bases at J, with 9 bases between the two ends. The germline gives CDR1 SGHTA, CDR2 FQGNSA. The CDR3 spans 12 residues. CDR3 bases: TGTGCCAGCAGCAGACTGCTGGATACGCAGTATTTT. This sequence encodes CASSRLLDTQYF. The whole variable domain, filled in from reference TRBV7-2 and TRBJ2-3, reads GAGVSQSPSNKVTEKGKDVELRCDPISGHTALYWYRQSLGQGLEFLIYFQGNSAPDKSGLPSDRFSAERTGGSVSTLTIQRTQQEDSAVYLCASSRLLDTQYFGPGTRLTVL.

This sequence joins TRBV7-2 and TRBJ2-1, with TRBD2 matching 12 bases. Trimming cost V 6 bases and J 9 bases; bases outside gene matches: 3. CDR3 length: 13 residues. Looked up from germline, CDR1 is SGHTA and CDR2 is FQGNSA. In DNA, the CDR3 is TGTGCCAGCAGGACTAGCGGGAGAGGTGAGCAGTTCTTC. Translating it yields CASRTSGRGEQFF.

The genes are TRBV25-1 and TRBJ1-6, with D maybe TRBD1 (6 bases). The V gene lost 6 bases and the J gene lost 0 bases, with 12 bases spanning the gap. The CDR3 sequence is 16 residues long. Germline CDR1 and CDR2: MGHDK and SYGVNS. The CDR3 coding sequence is TGTGCCAGCAGGTATACAGGGAGCTCCTATAATTCACCCCTCCACTTT. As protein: CASRYTGSSYNSPLHF.

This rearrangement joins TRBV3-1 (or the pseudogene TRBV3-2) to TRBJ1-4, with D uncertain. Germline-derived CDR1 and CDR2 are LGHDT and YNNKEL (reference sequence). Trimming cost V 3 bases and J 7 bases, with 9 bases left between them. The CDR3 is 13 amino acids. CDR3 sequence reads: CASSQGTVEKLFF. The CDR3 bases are TGTGCCAGCAGCCAGGGTACAGTTGAAAAACTGTTTTTT.

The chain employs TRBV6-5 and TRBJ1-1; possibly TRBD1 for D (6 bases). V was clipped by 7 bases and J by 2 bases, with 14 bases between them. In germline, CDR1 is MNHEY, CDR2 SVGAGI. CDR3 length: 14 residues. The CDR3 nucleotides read TGTGCCAGCAAGGGGGGGGGCTATAACACTGAAGCTTTCTTT. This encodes CASKGGGYNTEAFF.

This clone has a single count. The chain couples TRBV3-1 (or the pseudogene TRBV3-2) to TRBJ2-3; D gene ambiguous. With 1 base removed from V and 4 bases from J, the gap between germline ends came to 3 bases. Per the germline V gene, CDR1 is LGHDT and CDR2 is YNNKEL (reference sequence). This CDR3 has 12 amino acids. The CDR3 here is CASSQVSDTQYF. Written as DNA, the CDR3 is TGTGCCAGCAGCCAAGTCTCAGATACGCAGTATTTT.